These 22 T cell receptor beta chains were sequenced from one sample in a study of T cells in Graves' hyperthyroidism and ophthalmopathy (dated by TCRdb to between 2018 and 2020). The library was built by means of multiplex PCR. Sequencing used an Illumina HiSeq 2000. The TCR beta CDR3 regions were amplified from RNA transcripts. The first round of RT-PCR for the TCR CDR3 was performed with the HTBI primer set and the Qiagen OneStep RT-PCR kit. The public reads were reanalyzed by TCRdb: fastp trimming at Q25, MiXCR alignment, in-frame beta chains only. Rows with one shared CDR3 protein collapse into an entry with the most common genes and DNA. Counted in this sample were 350,000 to 400,000 distinct CDR3 sequences; about 19% of them appeared once. The ten largest clones represent about 3.7% of the sample. Sequencing was carried out using blood. The receptors were sampled from a woman between 18 and 30 years old with Graves' hyperthyroidism.

The rearrangement uses TRBV12-3 or TRBV12-4 and TRBJ1-1; 7 positions agree with TRBD1. The CDR3 is made up of 15 amino acids. Trimming removed 3 bases from V and 4 bases from J; junction bases left unmatched: 8. The CDR3 here is CASSFSWTGFTEAFF. The DNA of the CDR3 is TGTGCCAGCAGTTTCTCCTGGACAGGATTCACTGAAGCTTTCTTT.

V and J are TRBV13 and TRBJ1-5, with D tentatively TRBD1 (6 bases). Germline assignment: CDR1 PRHDT and CDR2 FYEKMQ (reference sequence). This CDR3 is 20 amino acids long. The V gene lost 5 bases and the J gene lost 2 bases, with 28 bases spanning the gap. CDR3 amino acids: CASSREWGGAMASGNQPQHF. CDR3 DNA: TGTGCCAGCAGCCGGGAGTGGGGGGGCGCGATGGCTTCCGGCAATCAGCCCCAGCATTTT.

This clonotype was recorded at least ten times. V and J are TRBV10-1 and TRBJ1-2; D remains unclear. The ends were cut back, 0 bases at V and 8 bases at J, with 10 bases in the middle. The CDR3 runs to 13 residues. In germline, CDR1 is WNHNN, CDR2 SYGVQD (reference sequence). CDR3 amino acids: CASSESASYGYTF. Written as DNA, the CDR3 is TGCGCCAGCAGTGAGTCGGCGTCCTACGGCTACACCTTC.

This clonotype was recorded many times. The chain has TRBV11-1 and TRBJ1-2; no definite D call. The CDR3 has 14 amino acids. CDR1 and CDR2 (germline): SGHAT, FQDESV (reference sequence). V was cut by 4 bases and J by 2 bases, with 11 bases left in between. For the CDR3, the DNA is TGTGCCAGCAGCTCCCCCGGCAGAAACTATGGCTACACCTTC. Amino acids: CASSSPGRNYGYTF.

This clonotype was seen more than once but under ten times. V is TRBV4-1 and J is TRBJ2-7; the D gene is possibly TRBD2 (5 bases). The CDR3 covers 15 residues. V lost 0 bases and J 0 bases, leaving 9 bases between the germline ends. CDR1 and CDR2 from the germline V gene are MGHRA and YSYEKL. As DNA, the CDR3 is TGCGCCAGCAGCCAAGAGAGCGGAACCTCCTACGAGCAGTACTTC. Translation gives CASSQESGTSYEQYF.

This rearrangement joins TRBV30 to TRBJ2-1; 13 positions agree with TRBD2. Trimming cost V 2 bases and J 2 bases; bases outside gene matches: 3. The CDR3 has 16 residues. Per the germline V gene, CDR1 is GTSNPN and CDR2 is SVGIG (reference sequence). In DNA form, the CDR3 reads TGTGCCTGGAGTTTTGGACTAGCGGGGGCCTACAATGAGCAGTTCTTC. Its protein is CAWSFGLAGAYNEQFF. The full variable domain, completed using reference TRBV30 and TRBJ2-1, is SQTIHQWPATLVQPVGSPLSLECTVEGTSNPNLYWYRQAAGRGLQLLFYSVGIGQISSEVPQNLSASRPQDRQFILSSKKLLLSDSGFYLCAWSFGLAGAYNEQFFGPGTRLTVL.

This clonotype was seen ten or more times. The V call is TRBV6-1, the J call TRBJ2-5; 9 bases fit TRBD2. The V gene end was trimmed by 4 bases and the J gene end by 7 bases; junction bases not matched to a gene: 16. The CDR3 is 17 residues long. Germline V gene lookup returns CDR1 MNHNS and CDR2 SASEGT. The CDR3 DNA is TGTGCCAGCAGTGTTAGATATCCCAGCGGGGGGAGTTCGACCCAGTACTTC. This codes for CASSVRYPSGGSSTQYF.

This clonotype came up many times. The chain employs TRBV30 and TRBJ1-1; TRBD1 matches at 7 bases. V shed 6 bases, J shed 2 bases, and the junction held 6 bases outside the gene matches. The CDR3 consists of 13 residues. The germline V gene has CDR1 GTSNPN and CDR2 SVGIG (reference sequence). The CDR3 is CACLGQPNTEAFF. The CDR3 bases are TGTGCCTGCCTGGGACAGCCAAACACTGAAGCTTTCTTT.

This clonotype was observed a handful of times. The junction and the germline gene differ at one end; a read error may be behind it. This chain joins TRBV10-3 and TRBJ2-2, with unresolved D. Per germline, CDR1 ENHRY and CDR2 SYGVKD. This CDR3 region has 14 residues. In nucleotides, the CDR3 is TGTGACATCAGTGAGGCTCAGACCACCGGGGAGCTGTTTTTT. Its protein product is CDISEAQTTGELFF.

The chain has TRBV9 and TRBJ2-5; maybe TRBD2 (7 bases). Germline-derived CDR1 and CDR2 are SGDLS and YYNGEE. The CDR3 extends over 15 amino acids. V was trimmed by 1 base and J by 5 bases, leaving 15 bases between them. CDR3 sequence: CASSVMGGLRETQYF. CDR3 DNA sequence: TGTGCCAGCAGCGTAATGGGGGGGCTACGGGAGACCCAGTACTTC.

The table lists this clonotype with many counts. The chain employs TRBV7-9 and TRBJ2-7; D perhaps matches TRBD2 (7 bases). The CDR3 consists of 13 residues. The V end lost 5 bases, the J end lost 5 bases, and 13 bases lay between the germline ends. The germline gives CDR1 SEHNR, CDR2 FQNEAQ (reference sequence). This chain's CDR3 is CASSPQGGDEQYF. The CDR3 DNA reads as TGTGCCAGCAGCCCACAGGGAGGGGACGAGCAGTACTTC.

This clonotype was recorded many times. J is TRBJ1-2 and V is TRBV30, with D unresolved. V lost 1 base and J 4 bases, leaving 13 bases between the germline ends. In germline, CDR1 is GTSNPN, CDR2 SVGIG (reference sequence). This CDR3 region has 14 residues. The CDR3 is CAWSGFQKTYGYTF. Here the CDR3 DNA reads TGTGCCTGGAGTGGATTTCAGAAAACCTATGGCTACACCTTC.

The chain employs TRBV4-2 and TRBJ2-5; 7 nucleotides align to TRBD2. Germline-derived CDR1 and CDR2 are LGHNA and YNFKEQ. The CDR3 has 16 residues. Trimming took 0 bases from V and 1 from J; bases not matched to a gene: 5. The CDR3 here is CASSQEGGGAQETQYF. The DNA of the CDR3 is TGTGCCAGCAGCCAAGAAGGCGGGGGAGCCCAAGAGACCCAGTACTTC.

This clonotype was recorded at least ten times. The rearrangement links TRBV28 to TRBJ1-2, with no clear D. Looked up from germline, CDR1 is MDHEN and CDR2 is SYDVKM. Trimming shortened V by 2 bases and J by 5 bases, and 6 bases separated the two germline ends. The CDR3 sequence is 12 residues long. The CDR3 loop reads CASSLIGYGYTF. The CDR3 region has the DNA TGTGCCAGCAGTTTAATCGGTTATGGCTACACCTTC.

Many counts were recorded for this clonotype. The V call is TRBV7-9, the J call TRBJ1-2; D remains unclear. The ends were cut back, 7 bases at V and 2 bases at J, with 14 bases in the middle. The CDR3 totals 14 residues. CDR1 SEHNR and CDR2 FQNEAQ come from the germline V gene (reference sequence). Written as DNA, the CDR3 is TGTGCCAGCATCCTTTCGGAGGGAAACTATGGCTACACCTTC. This codes for CASILSEGNYGYTF.

Many counts were recorded for this clonotype. The chain combines TRBV6-1 with TRBJ2-7; TRBD2 might be the D (6 bases). Trimming removed 8 bases from V and 3 bases from J, with 17 bases in between. CDR3 length: 14 residues. Germline V gives CDR1 MNHNS, CDR2 SASEGT. CDR3 sequence: CASPPGGRNYEQYF. The CDR3 DNA sequence: TGTGCCAGCCCACCCGGAGGGAGAAACTACGAGCAGTACTTC.

This clonotype was counted ten times or more. The V gene is TRBV6-2 or TRBV6-3, the J gene TRBJ1-5; 7 nucleotides match TRBD1. With V trimmed by 7 bases and J by 7 bases, 10 bases remained unmatched. This CDR3 contains 14 residues. The germline CDR1 and CDR2 sequences are MNHEY and SVGEGT. Here the CDR3 reads CASTNDRDVQPQHF. CDR3 DNA: TGTGCCAGCACCAATGACAGGGACGTACAGCCCCAGCATTTT.

In the case of this clonotype: One junction end does not reproduce the germline sequence, and a read error may be involved. The rearrangement uses TRBV6-1 and TRBJ1-1; perhaps TRBD1 as D (6 bases). The CDR3 contains 14 residues. Per the germline V gene, CDR1 is MNHNS and CDR2 is SASEGT. The CDR3 region has the DNA TGCGCCAACCTTACAGGGCGCATGAACACTGAAGCTTTCTTT. It yields the protein CANLTGRMNTEAFF.

The V and J genes are TRBV4-1 and TRBJ2-2, with 7 nucleotides matching TRBD2. CDR3 size: 16 residues. Trimming removed 4 bases from V and 7 bases from J; junction bases left unmatched: 12. Germline CDR1 is MGHRA and CDR2 is YSYEKL. The CDR3 reads CASSLSGGTLGGELFF. The CDR3, as DNA: TGCGCCAGCAGCCTCTCCGGGGGGACTTTGGGCGGGGAGCTGTTTTTT.

This clonotype was observed at least ten times. The chain uses TRBV24-1 and TRBJ2-2; TRBD1 matches at 8 bases. Germline values: CDR1 KGHDR, CDR2 SFDVKD. With 4 bases clipped from V and 7 bases from J, the junction kept 13 bases outside the gene matches. CDR3 size: 17 residues. In DNA, the CDR3 is TGTGCCACCAGTGACCTCCCCCCGACAGGGGCGGGCGGGGAGCTGTTTTTT. Its translation is CATSDLPPTGAGGELFF.

Details on this clonotype: This could be a read error, since a much larger clone is one nucleotide away. The chain combines TRBV20-1 with TRBJ2-7; 7 bases align to TRBD2. The CDR3 is 13 amino acids. Germline V gene lookup returns CDR1 DFQATT and CDR2 SNEGSKA (reference sequence). V lost 5 bases and J lost 3; bases outside the gene matches: 7. CDR3 nucleotides: TGCAGTGCTTTTAGCGGGCCTTACTACGAGCAGTACTTC. Its protein is CSAFSGPYYEQYF.

The sample holds many counts of this clonotype. In DNA, the CDR3 is TGTGCCAGCAGTTTGCAGGGGATCTCTGGAAACACCATATATTTT. This encodes CASSLQGISGNTIYF. The V gene is TRBV12-3 or TRBV12-4, the J gene TRBJ1-3; tentatively, D is TRBD1 (6 bases). V was shortened by 3 bases and J by 0 bases, with 9 bases between the two germline ends. CDR3 size: 15 residues.